The 7 T cell receptor beta chains below come from one sample, sequenced in a study of cytomegalovirus exposure and HLA in healthy donors (dated by TCRdb to about 2017). Library generation was performed with the immunoSEQ multiplex PCR assay. For the multiplex PCR, a mixture combining 60 forward primers for TCR Vbeta segments and 13 reverse primers for TCR Jbeta segments was used. TCRdb took over this immuneACCESS table, retaining in-frame rearrangements with V and J assigned. Such tables are incomplete; in checked studies, under half of the missing clones stem from an unresolved V gene, and the remainder is unexplained. The table kept for this sample lists some 55,000 clones. In total, the top ten clones hold 6.5% to 8.5% of the sample. Sequencing was performed on PBMCs. The receptor set was obtained from a woman aged 40 to 49 in good health and CMV-seronegative.

The chain employs TRBV5-1 and TRBJ1-2; 10 bases line up with TRBD1. Trimming cost V 4 bases and J 5 bases; bases outside gene matches: 8. Germline V gene sequence: CDR1 SGHRS, CDR2 YFSETQ. The CDR3 is 15 residues long. CDR3 region: CASSPEGGQGYGYTF. The CDR3 coding sequence is TGCGCCAGCAGCCCCGAAGGGGGACAGGGGTATGGCTACACCTTC.

V and J are TRBV19 and TRBJ1-6; tentatively, D is TRBD1 (6 bases). Germline loops: CDR1 LNHDA, CDR2 SQIVND (reference sequence). The CDR3 loop spans 14 amino acids. Trimming removed 6 bases at V and 7 bases at J, with 13 bases between. CDR3 DNA sequence: TGTGCCAGTAGACCGGACAGTAGAAATTCACCCCTCCACTTT. Protein sequence: CASRPDSRNSPLHF.

The chain couples TRBV19 to TRBJ1-4; weak D call: TRBD1 (5 bases). This CDR3 region has 14 residues. CDR1 is LNHDA, CDR2 SQIVND, per germline (reference sequence). The V gene lost 3 bases and the J gene lost 6 bases, with 11 bases spanning the gap. The CDR3 reads CASSMRGTDEKLFF. DNA of the CDR3: TGTGCCAGTAGTATGCGGGGCACTGATGAAAAACTGTTTTTT. Full variable domain (remainder filled in from reference TRBV19 and TRBJ1-4): DGGITQSPKYLFRKEGQNVTLSCEQNLNHDAMYWYRQDPGQGLRLIYYSQIVNDFQKGDIAEGYSVSREKKESFPLTVTSAQKNPTAFYLCASSMRGTDEKLFFGSGTQLSVL.

This chain joins TRBV5-1 and TRBJ1-4, with 8 bases aligning to TRBD1. Germline trimming cut 0 bases from V and 6 bases from J; bases unmatched to any gene: 13. The CDR3 spans 18 residues. In germline, CDR1 is SGHRS, CDR2 YFSETQ. This chain's CDR3 is CASSLGGSTGGTHEKLFF. CDR3 nucleotide sequence: TGCGCCAGCAGCTTGGGGGGGAGTACAGGGGGGACGCATGAAAAACTGTTTTTT.

The rearrangement links TRBV4-1 to TRBJ2-3; D may be TRBD2 (6 bases). The germline V gene encodes CDR1 MGHRA and CDR2 YSYEKL. There are 16 residues in the CDR3. Trimming stripped 3 bases from V and 0 bases from J, with 13 bases between. The CDR3 is CASSQGSGPSTDTQYF. DNA for the CDR3: TGCGCCAGCAGCCAGGGCAGCGGGCCTAGCACAGATACGCAGTATTTT.

The rearrangement uses TRBV7-9 and TRBJ2-3, with 12 nucleotides matching TRBD2. Germline trimming cut 1 base from V and 5 bases from J; bases unmatched to any gene: 4. The CDR3 is 16 residues long. Germline V gives CDR1 SEHNR, CDR2 FQNEAQ (reference sequence). CDR3 loop: CASSLVLAGGQDTQYF. CDR3 coding DNA: TGTGCCAGCAGCTTAGTCCTAGCGGGGGGGCAAGATACGCAGTATTTT.

Concerning this clone itself: Distinct nucleotide sequences in the sample also encode this CDR3. The chain combines TRBV30 with TRBJ2-5; D gene ambiguous. The ends were cut back, 0 bases at V and 2 bases at J, with 7 bases in the middle. Germline assignment: CDR1 GTSNPN and CDR2 SVGIG (reference sequence). The CDR3 is 13 residues long. Here the CDR3 reads CAWSVYIQETQYF. The DNA for the CDR3 is TGTGCCTGGAGTGTATATATACAAGAGACCCAGTACTTC.